This T cell receptor (beta chain) was sequenced in a study of identical twins' blood T cells. Notes on the study in general: Twins shared more top CDR3 clonotypes than unrelated donors did. Even for out-of-frame TCRbeta, twins reportedly shared V gene usage much more than unrelated donors.

Comments on this clonotype: Antigen specificity is unknown.

Per germline, CDR1 SGHRS and CDR2 YFSETQ. The CDR3 is 15 residues long. V was cut by 2 bases and J by 3 bases, with 12 bases left in between. TCR cDNA libraries came from RNA via a modified published protocol. TCRdb re-derived calls from the 5' RACE reads in MiXCR, one entry per CDR3 protein. The sample contains fewer than 450,000 distinct CDR3 sequences, about 28% of which appear only once. The chain has TRBV5-1 and TRBJ2-1; D possibly corresponds to TRBD2 (5 bases). The sequenced sample was PBMCs. The receptor was isolated from a woman between 18 and 55 years old in good health. The CDR3 loop reads CASSFGTGNYNEQFF. CDR3 DNA sequence: TGCGCCAGCAGCTTTGGTACGGGGAACTACAATGAGCAGTTCTTC.